This T cell receptor (beta chain) was sequenced during a study of low-dose radiotherapy and immunotherapy resistance in tumors. Study-level information: It was 1 Gy per fraction every two weeks that Cohort 2 received, adding up to 13 Gy over 26 weeks.

For this clonotype: This sequence is one base from a far larger clone and is likely a read error.

Both TCRalpha and TCRbeta chains were reverse transcribed with V-gene-specific primers. TCRs were put through approximately 20 PCR cycles of amplification with Phusion. A constant-region primer and the V-primer adapter served as the primer pair. TCRdb passed the reads through MiXCR, listing each CDR3 protein once. There are some 82,000 distinct CDR3 sequences in the sample; about 20% occur only once, and 5% to 6.5% lies in the top ten. Time point indicated: before trial treatment. Ipilimumab, nivolumab, aspirin, low-dose cyclophosphamide and low-dose radiotherapy were administered to donors. Solid tumors that lacked tumor-infiltrating lymphocytes and were advanced were present in eligible patients. The source was PBMCs, collected before treatment. The sequence was collected from a male donor with prostate cancer.

The CDR3 region is CTSSSRGASYEQYF. The CDR3 DNA sequence: TGTACCAGCAGCTCACGCGGGGCTTCCTACGAGCAGTACTTC. The rearrangement uses TRBV5-8 and TRBJ2-7; TRBD2 might be the D (6 bases). This CDR3 has 14 residues. CDR1 and CDR2 (germline): SGHTS, YDEGEE. Variable domain in full (rest from reference TRBV5-8 and TRBJ2-7): EAGVTQSPTHLIKTRGQQATLRCSPISGHTSVYWYQQALGLGLQFLLWYDEGEERNRGNFPPRFSGRQFPNYSSELNVNALELEDSALYLCTSSSRGASYEQYFGPGTRLTVT.